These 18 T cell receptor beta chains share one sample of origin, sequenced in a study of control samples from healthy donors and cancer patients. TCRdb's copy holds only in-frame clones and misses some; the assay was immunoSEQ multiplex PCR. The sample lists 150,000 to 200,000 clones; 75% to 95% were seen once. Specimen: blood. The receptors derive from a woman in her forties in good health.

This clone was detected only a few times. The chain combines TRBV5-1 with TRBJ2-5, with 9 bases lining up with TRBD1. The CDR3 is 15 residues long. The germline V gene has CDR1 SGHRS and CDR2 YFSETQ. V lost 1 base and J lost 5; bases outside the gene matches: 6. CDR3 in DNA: TGCGCCAGCAGCTTGCCGAGACAGGGGGTGGAGACCCAGTACTTC. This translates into CASSLPRQGVETQYF.

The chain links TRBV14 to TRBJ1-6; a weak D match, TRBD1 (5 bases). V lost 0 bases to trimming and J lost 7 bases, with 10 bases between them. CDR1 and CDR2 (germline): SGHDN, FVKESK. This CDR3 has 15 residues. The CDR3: CASSQDDRWNSPLHF. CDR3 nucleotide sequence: TGTGCCAGCAGCCAAGATGACAGATGGAATTCACCCCTCCACTTT.

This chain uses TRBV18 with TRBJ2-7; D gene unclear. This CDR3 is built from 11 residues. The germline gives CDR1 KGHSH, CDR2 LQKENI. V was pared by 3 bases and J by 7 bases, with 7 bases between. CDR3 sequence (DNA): TGTGCCAGCTCACCCTCCCAAGAGCAGTACTTC. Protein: CASSPSQEQYF.

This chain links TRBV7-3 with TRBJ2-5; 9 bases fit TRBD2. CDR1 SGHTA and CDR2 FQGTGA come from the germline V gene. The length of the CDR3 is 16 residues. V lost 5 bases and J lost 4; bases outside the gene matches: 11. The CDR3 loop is CASSPQSSGGLETQYF. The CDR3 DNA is TGTGCCAGCAGCCCCCAGAGTAGCGGGGGACTAGAGACCCAGTACTTC.

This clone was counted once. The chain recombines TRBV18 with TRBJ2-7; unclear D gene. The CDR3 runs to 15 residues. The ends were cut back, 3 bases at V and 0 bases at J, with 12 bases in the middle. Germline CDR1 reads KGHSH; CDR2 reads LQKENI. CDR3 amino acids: CASSPTQLGSYEQYF. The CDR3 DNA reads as TGTGCCAGCTCACCCACCCAGCTTGGCTCCTACGAGCAGTACTTC.

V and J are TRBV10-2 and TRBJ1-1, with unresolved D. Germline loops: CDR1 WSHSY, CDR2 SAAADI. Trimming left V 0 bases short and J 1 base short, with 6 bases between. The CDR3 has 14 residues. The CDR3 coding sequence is TGCGCCAGCAGTGAGTCGAGGGAGAACACTGAAGCTTTCTTT. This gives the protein CASSESRENTEAFF.

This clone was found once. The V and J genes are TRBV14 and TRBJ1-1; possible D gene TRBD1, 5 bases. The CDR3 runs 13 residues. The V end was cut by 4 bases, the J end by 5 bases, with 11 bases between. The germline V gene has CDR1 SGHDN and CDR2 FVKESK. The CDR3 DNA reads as TGTGCCAGCAGCCGGGGGGGGTGGACTGAAGCTTTCTTT. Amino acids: CASSRGGWTEAFF.

CDR3 residues: CASRSLTDTQYF. The CDR3 bases are TGTGCCAGCAGATCCCTTACAGATACGCAGTATTTT. The gene calls are TRBV12-3 or TRBV12-4 and TRBJ2-3; D is unresolved. V was cut by 6 bases and J by 3 bases, with 7 bases left in between. There are 12 residues in the CDR3.

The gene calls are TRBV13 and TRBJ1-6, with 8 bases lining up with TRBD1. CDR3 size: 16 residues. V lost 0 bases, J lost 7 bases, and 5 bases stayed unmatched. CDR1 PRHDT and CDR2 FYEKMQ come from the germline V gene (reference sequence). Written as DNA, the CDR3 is TGTGCCAGCAGCTTAGGGGCAGGGGGCCGAAATTCACCCCTCCACTTT. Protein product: CASSLGAGGRNSPLHF.

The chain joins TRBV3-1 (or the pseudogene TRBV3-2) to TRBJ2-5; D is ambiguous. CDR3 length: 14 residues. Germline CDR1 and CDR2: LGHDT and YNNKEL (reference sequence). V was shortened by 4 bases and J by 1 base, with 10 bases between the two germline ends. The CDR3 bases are TGTGCCAGCAGCCCGGACCGTATCCAAGAGACCCAGTACTTC. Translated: CASSPDRIQETQYF.

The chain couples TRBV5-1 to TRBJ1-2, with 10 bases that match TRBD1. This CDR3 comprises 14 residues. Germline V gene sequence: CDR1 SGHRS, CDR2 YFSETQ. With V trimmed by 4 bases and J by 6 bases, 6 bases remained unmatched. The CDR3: CASSGRQGADGYTF. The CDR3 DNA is TGCGCCAGCAGCGGCCGACAGGGGGCTGATGGCTACACCTTC. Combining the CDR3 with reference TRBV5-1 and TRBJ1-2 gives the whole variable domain KAGVTQTPRYLIKTRGQQVTLSCSPISGHRSVSWYQQTPGQGLQFLFEYFSETQRNKGNFPGRFSGRQFSNSRSEMNVSTLELGDSALYLCASSGRQGADGYTFGSGTRLTVV.

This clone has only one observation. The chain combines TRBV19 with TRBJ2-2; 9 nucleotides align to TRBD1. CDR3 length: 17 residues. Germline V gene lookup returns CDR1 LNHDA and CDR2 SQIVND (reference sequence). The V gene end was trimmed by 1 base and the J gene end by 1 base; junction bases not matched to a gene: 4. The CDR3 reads CASSIGLGQGNTGELFF. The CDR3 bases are TGTGCCAGTAGTATAGGATTGGGACAGGGGAACACCGGGGAGCTGTTTTTT.

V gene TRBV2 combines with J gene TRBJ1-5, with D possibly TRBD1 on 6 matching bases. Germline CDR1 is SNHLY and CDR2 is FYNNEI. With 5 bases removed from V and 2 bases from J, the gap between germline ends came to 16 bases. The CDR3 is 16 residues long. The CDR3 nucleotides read TGTGCCAGCAGTCGAAGGGCAGGGGATGGCAATCAGCCCCAGCATTTT. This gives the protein CASSRRAGDGNQPQHF.

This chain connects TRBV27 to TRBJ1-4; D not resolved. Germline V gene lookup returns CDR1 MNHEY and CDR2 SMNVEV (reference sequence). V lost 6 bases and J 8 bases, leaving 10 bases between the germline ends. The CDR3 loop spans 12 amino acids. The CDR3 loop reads CASSLNGEKLFF. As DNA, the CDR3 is TGTGCCAGCAGCCTAAATGGAGAAAAACTGTTTTTT.

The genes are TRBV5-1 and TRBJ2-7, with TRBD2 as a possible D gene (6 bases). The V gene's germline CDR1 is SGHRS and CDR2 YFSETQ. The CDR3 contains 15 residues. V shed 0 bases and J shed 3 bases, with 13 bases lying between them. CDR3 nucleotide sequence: TGCGCCAGCAGCTTGGGGGGACTCTACAACTACGAGCAGTACTTC. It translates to CASSLGGLYNYEQYF.

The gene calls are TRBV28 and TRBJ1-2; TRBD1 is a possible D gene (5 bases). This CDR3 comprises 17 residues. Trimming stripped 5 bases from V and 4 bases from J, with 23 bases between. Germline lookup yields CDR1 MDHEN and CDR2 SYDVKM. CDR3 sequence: CASSEPGQSSGGYGYTF. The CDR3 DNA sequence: TGTGCCAGCAGTGAACCGGGGCAATCATCCGGGGGCTATGGCTACACCTTC.

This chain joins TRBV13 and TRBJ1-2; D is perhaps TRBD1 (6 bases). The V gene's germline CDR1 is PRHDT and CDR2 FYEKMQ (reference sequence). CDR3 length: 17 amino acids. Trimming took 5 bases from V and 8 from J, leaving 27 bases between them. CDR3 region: CASSRVPGGTPSSGYTF. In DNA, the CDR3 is TGTGCCAGCAGCCGCGTCCCGGGGGGGACACCCTCGTCCGGCTACACCTTC.

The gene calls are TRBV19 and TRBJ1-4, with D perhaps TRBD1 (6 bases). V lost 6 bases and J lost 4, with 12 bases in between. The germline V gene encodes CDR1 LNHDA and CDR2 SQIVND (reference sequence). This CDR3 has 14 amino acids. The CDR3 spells CASSNRVINEKLFF. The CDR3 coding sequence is TGTGCCAGTAGCAACAGGGTGATTAATGAAAAACTGTTTTTT. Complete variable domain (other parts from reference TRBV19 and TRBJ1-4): DGGITQSPKYLFRKEGQNVTLSCEQNLNHDAMYWYRQDPGQGLRLIYYSQIVNDFQKGDIAEGYSVSREKKESFPLTVTSAQKNPTAFYLCASSNRVINEKLFFGSGTQLSVL.